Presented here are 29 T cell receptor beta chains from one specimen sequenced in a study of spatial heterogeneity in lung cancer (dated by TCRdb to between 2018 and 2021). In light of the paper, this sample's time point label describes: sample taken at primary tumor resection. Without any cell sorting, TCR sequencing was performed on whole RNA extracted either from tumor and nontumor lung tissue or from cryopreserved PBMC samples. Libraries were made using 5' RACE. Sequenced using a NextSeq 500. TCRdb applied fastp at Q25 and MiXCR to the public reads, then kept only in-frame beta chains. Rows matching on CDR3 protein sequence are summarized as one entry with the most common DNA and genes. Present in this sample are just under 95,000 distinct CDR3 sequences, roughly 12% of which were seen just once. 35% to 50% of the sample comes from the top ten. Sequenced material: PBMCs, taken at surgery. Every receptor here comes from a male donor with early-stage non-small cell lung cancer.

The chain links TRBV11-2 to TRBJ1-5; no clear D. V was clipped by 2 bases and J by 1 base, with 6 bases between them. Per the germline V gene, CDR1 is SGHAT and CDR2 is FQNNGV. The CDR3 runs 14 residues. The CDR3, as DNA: TGTGCCAGCAGCTTACACGCGAGCAATCAGCCCCAGCATTTT. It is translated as CASSLHASNQPQHF.

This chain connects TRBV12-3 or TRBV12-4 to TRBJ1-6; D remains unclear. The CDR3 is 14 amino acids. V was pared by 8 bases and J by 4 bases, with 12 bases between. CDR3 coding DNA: TGTGCCAGCTCGAGGCAGGCTTATAATTCACCCCTCCACTTT. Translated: CASSRQAYNSPLHF.

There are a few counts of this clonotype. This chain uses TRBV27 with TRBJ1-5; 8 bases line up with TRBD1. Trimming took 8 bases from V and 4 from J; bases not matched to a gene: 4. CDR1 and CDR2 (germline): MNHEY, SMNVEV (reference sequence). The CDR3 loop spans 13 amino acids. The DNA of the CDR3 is TGTGCCAGCGCGCAGGGGGCGAATCAGCCCCAGCATTTT. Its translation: CASAQGANQPQHF.

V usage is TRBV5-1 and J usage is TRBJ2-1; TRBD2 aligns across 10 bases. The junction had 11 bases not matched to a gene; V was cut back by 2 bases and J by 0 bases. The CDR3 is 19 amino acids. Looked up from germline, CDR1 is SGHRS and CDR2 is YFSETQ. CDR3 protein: CASSFLPTSGASSYNEQFF. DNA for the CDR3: TGCGCCAGCAGCTTTTTACCCACTAGCGGGGCCAGCTCCTACAATGAGCAGTTCTTC.

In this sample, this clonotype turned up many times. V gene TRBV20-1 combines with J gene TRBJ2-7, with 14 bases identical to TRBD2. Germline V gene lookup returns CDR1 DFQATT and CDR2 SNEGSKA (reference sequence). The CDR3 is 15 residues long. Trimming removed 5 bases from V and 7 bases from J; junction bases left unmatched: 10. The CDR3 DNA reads TGCAGTGCTGGGTTGACTAGCGGGGGGGCCGGAGAGCAGTACTTC. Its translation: CSAGLTSGGAGEQYF.

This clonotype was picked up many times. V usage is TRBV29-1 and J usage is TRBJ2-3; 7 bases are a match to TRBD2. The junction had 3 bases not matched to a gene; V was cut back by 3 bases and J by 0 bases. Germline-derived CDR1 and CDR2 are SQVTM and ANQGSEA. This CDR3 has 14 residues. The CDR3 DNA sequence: TGCAGCGTTGATAGCGGGTTGAGCACAGATACGCAGTATTTT. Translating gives CSVDSGLSTDTQYF.

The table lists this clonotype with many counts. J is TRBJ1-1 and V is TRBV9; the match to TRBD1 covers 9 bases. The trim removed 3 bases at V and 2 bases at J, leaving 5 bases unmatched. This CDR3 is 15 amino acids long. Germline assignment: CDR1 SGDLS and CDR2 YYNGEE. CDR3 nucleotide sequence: TGTGCCAGCAGCGCGTTGGGACAGGGCAACACTGAAGCTTTCTTT. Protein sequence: CASSALGQGNTEAFF.

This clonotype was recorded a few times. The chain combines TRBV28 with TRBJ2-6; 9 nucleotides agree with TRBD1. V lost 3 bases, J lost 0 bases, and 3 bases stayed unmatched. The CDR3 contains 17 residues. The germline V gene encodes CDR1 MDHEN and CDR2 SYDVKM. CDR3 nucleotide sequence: TGTGCCAGCAGTTTGGGACAGGGTTACTCTGGGGCCAACGTCCTGACTTTC. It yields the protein CASSLGQGYSGANVLTF. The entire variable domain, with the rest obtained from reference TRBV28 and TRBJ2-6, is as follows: DVKVTQSSRYLVKRTGEKVFLECVQDMDHENMFWYRQDPGLGLRLIYFSYDVKMKEKGDIPEGYSVSREKKERFSLILESASTNQTSMYLCASSLGQGYSGANVLTFGAGSRLTVL.

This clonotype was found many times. For the CDR3, the DNA is TGTGCCAGCACTCCGAACCGAAGCGGGGGTGGACCGATGGGCGGGGAGCTGTTTTTT. This translates into CASTPNRSGGGPMGGELFF. J is TRBJ2-2 and V is TRBV6-2 or TRBV6-3, with TRBD2 identical over 8 bases. V was pared by 7 bases and J by 7 bases, with 23 bases of the junction left unmatched. This CDR3 has 19 amino acids. Germline lookup yields CDR1 MNHEY and CDR2 SVGEGT.

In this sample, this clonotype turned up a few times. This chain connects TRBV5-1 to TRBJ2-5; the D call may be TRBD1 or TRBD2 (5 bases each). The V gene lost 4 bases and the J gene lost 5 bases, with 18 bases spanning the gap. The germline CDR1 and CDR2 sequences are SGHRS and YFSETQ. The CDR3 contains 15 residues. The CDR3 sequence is CASSGGRLPGETQYF. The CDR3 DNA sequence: TGCGCCAGCAGCGGGGGACGACTACCGGGGGAGACCCAGTACTTC.

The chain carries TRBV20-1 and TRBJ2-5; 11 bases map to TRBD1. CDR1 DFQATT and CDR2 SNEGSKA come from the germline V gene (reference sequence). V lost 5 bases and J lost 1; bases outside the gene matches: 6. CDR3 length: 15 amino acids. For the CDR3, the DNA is TGCAGTGCTGAAACCGGGACAGGGGGCCAAGAGACCCAGTACTTC. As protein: CSAETGTGGQETQYF.

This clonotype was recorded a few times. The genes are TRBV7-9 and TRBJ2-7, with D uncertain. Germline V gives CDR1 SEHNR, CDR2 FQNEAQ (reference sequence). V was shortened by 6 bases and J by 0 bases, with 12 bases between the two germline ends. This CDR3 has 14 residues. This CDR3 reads CASSNAELSYEQYF. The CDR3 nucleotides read TGTGCCAGCAGTAATGCGGAGCTCTCCTACGAGCAGTACTTC.

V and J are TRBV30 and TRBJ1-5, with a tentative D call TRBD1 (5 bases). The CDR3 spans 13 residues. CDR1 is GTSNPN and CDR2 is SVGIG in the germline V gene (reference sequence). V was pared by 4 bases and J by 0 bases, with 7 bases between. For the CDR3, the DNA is TGTGCCTGGACAGGGAATAGCAATCAGCCCCAGCATTTT. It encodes CAWTGNSNQPQHF.

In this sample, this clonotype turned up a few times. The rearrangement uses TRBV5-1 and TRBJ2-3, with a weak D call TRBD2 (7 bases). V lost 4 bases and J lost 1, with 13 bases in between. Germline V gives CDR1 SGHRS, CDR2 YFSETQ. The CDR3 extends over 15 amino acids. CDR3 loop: CASSGGGIGTDTQYF. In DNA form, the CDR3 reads TGCGCCAGCAGCGGGGGGGGCATCGGCACAGATACGCAGTATTTT.

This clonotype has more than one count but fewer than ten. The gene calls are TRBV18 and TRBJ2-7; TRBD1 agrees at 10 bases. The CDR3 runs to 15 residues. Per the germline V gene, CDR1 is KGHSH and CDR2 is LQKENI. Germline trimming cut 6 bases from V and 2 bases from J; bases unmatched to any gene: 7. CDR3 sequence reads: CASSESGTGAYEQYF. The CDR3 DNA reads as TGTGCCAGCTCCGAATCCGGGACAGGGGCCTACGAGCAGTACTTC.

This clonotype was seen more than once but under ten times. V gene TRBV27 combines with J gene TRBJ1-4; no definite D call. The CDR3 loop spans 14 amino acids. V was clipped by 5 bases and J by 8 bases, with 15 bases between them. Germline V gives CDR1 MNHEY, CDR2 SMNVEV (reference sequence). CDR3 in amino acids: CASSPQSHGEKLFF. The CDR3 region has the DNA TGTGCCAGCAGTCCCCAAAGTCACGGGGAAAAACTGTTTTTT.

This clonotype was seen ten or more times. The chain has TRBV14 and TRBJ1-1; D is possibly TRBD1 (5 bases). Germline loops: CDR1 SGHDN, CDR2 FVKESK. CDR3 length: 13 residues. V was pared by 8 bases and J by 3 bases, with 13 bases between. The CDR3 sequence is CASQLGGDTEAFF. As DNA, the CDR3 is TGTGCCAGCCAGCTCGGGGGAGACACTGAAGCTTTCTTT.

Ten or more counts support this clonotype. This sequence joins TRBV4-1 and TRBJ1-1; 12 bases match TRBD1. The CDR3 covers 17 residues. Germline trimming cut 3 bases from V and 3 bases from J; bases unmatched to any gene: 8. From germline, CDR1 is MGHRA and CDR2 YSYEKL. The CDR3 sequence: CASSQPGTGGSDTEAFF. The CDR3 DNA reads TGCGCCAGCAGCCAGCCCGGGACAGGGGGCTCGGACACTGAAGCTTTCTTT.

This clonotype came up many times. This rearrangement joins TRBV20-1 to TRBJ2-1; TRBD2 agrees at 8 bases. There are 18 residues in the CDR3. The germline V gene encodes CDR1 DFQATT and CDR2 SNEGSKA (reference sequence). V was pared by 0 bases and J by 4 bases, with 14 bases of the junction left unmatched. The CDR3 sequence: CSARDPSRAGGSYNEQFF. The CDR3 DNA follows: TGCAGTGCTAGAGACCCCTCTAGGGCGGGAGGATCATACAATGAGCAGTTCTTC.

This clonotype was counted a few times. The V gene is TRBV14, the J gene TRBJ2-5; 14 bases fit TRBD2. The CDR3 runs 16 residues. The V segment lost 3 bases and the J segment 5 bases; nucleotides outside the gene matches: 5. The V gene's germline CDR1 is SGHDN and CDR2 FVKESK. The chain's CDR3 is CASSQGLAGAWETQYF. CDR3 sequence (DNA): TGTGCCAGCAGCCAGGGACTAGCGGGAGCCTGGGAGACCCAGTACTTC.

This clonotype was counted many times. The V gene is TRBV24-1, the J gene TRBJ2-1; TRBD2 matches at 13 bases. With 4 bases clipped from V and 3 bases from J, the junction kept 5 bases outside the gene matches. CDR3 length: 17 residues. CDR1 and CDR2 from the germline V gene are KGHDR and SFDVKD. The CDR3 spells CATSDKTSGGYYNEQFF. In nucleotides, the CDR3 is TGTGCCACCAGTGACAAGACTAGCGGGGGGTACTACAATGAGCAGTTCTTC.

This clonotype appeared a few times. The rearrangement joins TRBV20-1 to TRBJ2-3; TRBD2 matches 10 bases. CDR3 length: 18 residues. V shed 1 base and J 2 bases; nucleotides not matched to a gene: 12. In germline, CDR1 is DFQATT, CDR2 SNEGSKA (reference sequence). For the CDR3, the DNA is TGCAGTGCTAGAGTTGGATCTAGCGGGAGAATTTACACAGATACGCAGTATTTT. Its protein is CSARVGSSGRIYTDTQYF.

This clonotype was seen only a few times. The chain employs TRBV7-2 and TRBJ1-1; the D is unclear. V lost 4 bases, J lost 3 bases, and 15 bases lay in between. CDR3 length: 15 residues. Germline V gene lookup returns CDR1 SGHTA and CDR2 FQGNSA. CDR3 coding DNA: TGTGCCAGCAGCTCCCGGCGGAGTACGGACACTGAAGCTTTCTTT. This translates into CASSSRRSTDTEAFF.

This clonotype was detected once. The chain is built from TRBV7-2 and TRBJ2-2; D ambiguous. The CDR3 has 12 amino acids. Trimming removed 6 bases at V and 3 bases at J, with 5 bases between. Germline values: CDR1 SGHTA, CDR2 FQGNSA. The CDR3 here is CASRLHTGELFF. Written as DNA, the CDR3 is TGTGCCAGCAGACTTCACACCGGGGAGCTGTTTTTT.

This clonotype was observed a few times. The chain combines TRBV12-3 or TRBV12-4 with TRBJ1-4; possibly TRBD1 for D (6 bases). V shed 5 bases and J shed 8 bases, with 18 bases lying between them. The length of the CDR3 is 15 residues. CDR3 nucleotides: TGTGCCAGCAGTCCGAACGGTGTGGGGGCCGAAAAACTGTTTTTT. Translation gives CASSPNGVGAEKLFF.

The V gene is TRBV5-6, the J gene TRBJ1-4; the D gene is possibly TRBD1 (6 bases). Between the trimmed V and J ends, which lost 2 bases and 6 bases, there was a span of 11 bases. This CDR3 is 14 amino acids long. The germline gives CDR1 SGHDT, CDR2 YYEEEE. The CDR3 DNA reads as TGTGCCAGCAGCTTTGTGGGGGCGGATGAAAAACTGTTTTTT. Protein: CASSFVGADEKLFF.

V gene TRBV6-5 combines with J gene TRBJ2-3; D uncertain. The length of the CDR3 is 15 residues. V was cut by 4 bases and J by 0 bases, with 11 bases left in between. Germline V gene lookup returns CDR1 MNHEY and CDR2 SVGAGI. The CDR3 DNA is TGTGCCAGCAGTTCGGACGGAGCTAGCACAGATACGCAGTATTTT. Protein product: CASSSDGASTDTQYF.

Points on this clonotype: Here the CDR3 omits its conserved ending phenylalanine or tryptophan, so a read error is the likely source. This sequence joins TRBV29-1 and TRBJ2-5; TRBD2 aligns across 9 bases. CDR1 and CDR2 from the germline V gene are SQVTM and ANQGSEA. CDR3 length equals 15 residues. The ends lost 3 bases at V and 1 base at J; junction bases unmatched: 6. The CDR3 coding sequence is TGCAGCGTTGAGTACGGCGGGGGGGCCCAAGAGACCCAGTACTTG. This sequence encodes CSVEYGGGAQETQYL.

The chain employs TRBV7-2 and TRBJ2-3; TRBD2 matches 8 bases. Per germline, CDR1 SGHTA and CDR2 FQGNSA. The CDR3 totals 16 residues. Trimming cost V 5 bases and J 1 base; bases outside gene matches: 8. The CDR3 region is CASSIFSGVGTDTQYF. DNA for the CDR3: TGTGCCAGCAGCATCTTTAGCGGGGTTGGCACAGATACGCAGTATTTT.